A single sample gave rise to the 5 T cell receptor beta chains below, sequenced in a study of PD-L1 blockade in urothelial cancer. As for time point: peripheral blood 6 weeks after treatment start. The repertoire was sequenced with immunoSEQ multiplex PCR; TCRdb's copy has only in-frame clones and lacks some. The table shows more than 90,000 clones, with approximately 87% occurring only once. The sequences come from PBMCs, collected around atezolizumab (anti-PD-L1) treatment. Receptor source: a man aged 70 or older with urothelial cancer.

CDR3 loop: CASSPGTGVSKTYGYTF. In nucleotides, the CDR3 is TGTGCCAGCAGTCCCGGGACAGGGGTCTCGAAAACCTATGGCTACACCTTC. The V gene is TRBV7-6, the J gene TRBJ1-2, with 10 bases that match TRBD1. Germline V gene sequence: CDR1 SGHVS, CDR2 FNYEAQ. CDR3 length: 17 amino acids. V lost 6 bases and J lost 4; bases outside the gene matches: 14.

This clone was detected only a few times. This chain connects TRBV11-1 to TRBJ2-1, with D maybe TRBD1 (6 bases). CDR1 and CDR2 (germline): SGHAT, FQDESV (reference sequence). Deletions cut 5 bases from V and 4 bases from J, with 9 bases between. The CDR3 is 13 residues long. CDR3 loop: CASSRDRYNEQFF. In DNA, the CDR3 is TGTGCCAGCAGCCGCGACAGGTACAATGAGCAGTTCTTC.

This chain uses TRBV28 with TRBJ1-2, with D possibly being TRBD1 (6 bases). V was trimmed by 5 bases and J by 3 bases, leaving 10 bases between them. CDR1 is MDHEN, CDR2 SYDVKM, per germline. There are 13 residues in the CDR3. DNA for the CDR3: TGTGCCAGCAGTAAACAGGGCCACTATGGCTACACCTTC. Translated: CASSKQGHYGYTF.

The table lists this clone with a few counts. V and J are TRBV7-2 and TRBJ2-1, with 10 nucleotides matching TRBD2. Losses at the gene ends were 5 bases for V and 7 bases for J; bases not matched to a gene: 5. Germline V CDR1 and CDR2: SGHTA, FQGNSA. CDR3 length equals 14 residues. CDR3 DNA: TGTGCCAGCAGCCTCAGCGGGGGGGAGAATGAGCAGTTCTTC. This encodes CASSLSGGENEQFF.

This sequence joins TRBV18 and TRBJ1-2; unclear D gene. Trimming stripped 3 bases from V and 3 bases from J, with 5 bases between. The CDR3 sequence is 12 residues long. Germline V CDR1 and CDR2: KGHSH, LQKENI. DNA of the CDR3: TGTGCCAGCTCACCCGAGGACTATGGCTACACCTTC. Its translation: CASSPEDYGYTF.